The entry that follows covers one T cell receptor beta chain sequence. Its specificity is unknown. One end of the junction does not line up with germline, which may come from a read error. Use of 60 Vbeta and 13 Jbeta primers characterized the PCR. Clones were sequenced by immunoSEQ multiplex PCR, and TCRdb holds only the in-frame ones, with some missing. Across around 70,000 clones, the top ten clones capture about 3.8% of the sample. This sample was included in a study of cytomegalovirus exposure and HLA in healthy donors. Study results and caveats: In an earlier analysis, productive rearrangement rates for most beta V segments clustered near 87% or 30%. Presence/absence comparisons presumed near-even sequencing depth among donors. Relative to equally common others, HLA-associated TCR beta chains showed greater clonal expansion in a later analysis.

This CDR3 is built from 15 residues. Germline CDR1 is MDHEN and CDR2 is SYDVKM. The chain carries TRBV28 and TRBJ2-3; D unresolved. Sequences were obtained from PBMCs. The receptor was isolated from a female donor in good health and CMV-seropositive. CDR3 loop: CVSTPRGGSTDTQYF. CDR3 sequence (DNA): TGTGTCAGCACCCCTCGAGGTGGGTCCACAGATACGCAGTATTTT.